The 31 T cell receptor beta chains presented below share a single source sample, sequenced in a study of blood T cell repertoires in COVID-19. Sequencing was performed with immunoSEQ multiplex PCR; in TCRdb, only in-frame clones are kept and a portion is missing. The data hold 130,000 to 150,000 clones, with less than 90% observed a single time. Sample: peripheral blood. Receptors were obtained from a human donor in a cohort sampled during active COVID-19.

The chain is built from TRBV7-9 and TRBJ1-1, with 8 bases identical to TRBD1. The CDR3 contains 14 residues. V lost 5 bases to trimming and J lost 4 bases; unmatched junction nucleotides: 6. Per germline, CDR1 SEHNR and CDR2 FQNEAQ (reference sequence). This chain's CDR3 is CASSLGQAGTEAFF. The CDR3 DNA reads as TGTGCCAGCAGCCTGGGACAGGCAGGCACTGAAGCTTTCTTT. Using reference TRBV7-9 and TRBJ1-1 for the parts outside the CDR3, the full variable domain is DTGVSQNPRHKITKRGQNVTFRCDPISEHNRLYWYRQTLGQGPEFLTYFQNEAQLEKSRLLSDRFSAERPKGSFSTLEIQRTEQGDSAMYLCASSLGQAGTEAFFGQGTRLTVV.

The chain links TRBV3-1 (or the pseudogene TRBV3-2) to TRBJ1-4, with 10 bases fitting TRBD1. After removal of 3 bases from V and 8 bases from J, the junction contained 3 bases not matched to a gene. Germline V lookup: CDR1 LGHDT, CDR2 YNNKEL (reference sequence). The CDR3 length is 14 residues. CDR3 region: CASSQTGGEEKLFF. CDR3 nucleotides: TGTGCCAGCAGCCAGACAGGGGGCGAGGAAAAACTGTTTTTT.

The chain combines TRBV5-1 with TRBJ1-2, with 7 positions matching TRBD1. This CDR3 spans 14 amino acids. V was pared by 3 bases and J by 4 bases, with 6 bases of the junction left unmatched. Germline CDR1 is SGHRS and CDR2 is YFSETQ. The CDR3 is CASSYDRASYGYTF. For the CDR3, the DNA is TGCGCCAGCAGCTATGACAGGGCAAGCTATGGCTACACCTTC.

The V call is TRBV2, the J call TRBJ1-1; 7 nucleotides line up with TRBD1. CDR1 and CDR2 from the germline V gene are SNHLY and FYNNEI. The CDR3 is 14 amino acids. The V segment lost 10 bases and the J segment 4 bases; nucleotides outside the gene matches: 12. This CDR3 reads CANNRDSRPTEAFF. CDR3 in DNA: TGTGCCAATAACCGGGACAGTAGACCCACTGAAGCTTTCTTT.

The V gene is TRBV15, the J gene TRBJ2-1, with D possibly TRBD1 on 6 matching bases. Trimming shortened V by 5 bases and J by 10 bases, and 18 bases separated the two germline ends. Germline V lookup: CDR1 LNHNV, CDR2 YYDKDF (reference sequence). The CDR3 spans 14 residues. In DNA, the CDR3 is TGTGCCACCAGCGATCCGACAGGCACCAGAGAGCAGTTCTTC. Translated: CATSDPTGTREQFF.

This clone was picked up one time. Other nucleotide sequences from this sample produce the same CDR3. The chain is built from TRBV7-2 and TRBJ2-1, with D uncertain. The CDR3 runs 13 residues. From germline, CDR1 is SGHTA and CDR2 FQGNSA. Trimming pared 5 bases from V and 0 bases from J, leaving 5 bases between. The CDR3 DNA reads TGTGCCAGCAGCCGTAGCTCCTACAATGAGCAGTTCTTC. The encoded protein is CASSRSSYNEQFF.

The chain carries TRBV11-2 and TRBJ1-1; TRBD1 is a possible D gene (5 bases). V dropped 2 bases and J dropped 2 bases, with 12 bases sitting between them. The CDR3 runs to 15 residues. Germline V CDR1 and CDR2: SGHAT, FQNNGV. CDR3 DNA: TGTGCCAGCAGCTTAATGGAGGGGATAAACACTGAAGCTTTCTTT. Protein product: CASSLMEGINTEAFF.

This chain uses TRBV7-3 with TRBJ1-1, with D unresolved. Trimming cost V 1 base and J 1 base, with 10 bases left between them. From germline, CDR1 is SGHTA and CDR2 FQGTGA. CDR3 length equals 15 residues. CDR3 region: CASSLMAGGNTEAFF. DNA for the CDR3: TGTGCCAGCAGCTTAATGGCAGGTGGGAACACTGAAGCTTTCTTT.

The DNA for the CDR3 is TGTGCCAGCAAGGACAGGGGCCCTTCGAATGAGCAGTTCTTC. Its translation: CASKDRGPSNEQFF. The J gene is TRBJ2-1, the V gene TRBV11-3; 9 nucleotides match TRBD1. V lost 7 bases and J lost 7; bases outside the gene matches: 8. Germline lookup yields CDR1 SGHNT and CDR2 YENEEA. The CDR3 spans 14 residues.

The chain combines TRBV7-4 with TRBJ1-2; 7 bases are shared with TRBD1. Germline V lookup: CDR1 SGHVT, CDR2 SQSDAQ. The CDR3 is made up of 15 amino acids. After removal of 5 bases from V and 3 bases from J, the junction contained 9 bases not matched to a gene. The CDR3 spells CASSPRQGSYYGYTF. For the CDR3, the DNA is TGTGCCAGCAGCCCTCGACAGGGAAGCTACTATGGCTACACCTTC.

The rearrangement uses TRBV29-1 and TRBJ1-1, with TRBD1 identical over 9 bases. This CDR3 region has 13 residues. Trimming took 5 bases from V and 1 from J; bases not matched to a gene: 2. The germline V gene encodes CDR1 SQVTM and CDR2 ANQGSEA. In DNA, the CDR3 is TGCAGCGTTTCGGACAGGGGGAACACTGAAGCTTTCTTT. Its translation: CSVSDRGNTEAFF.

The rearrangement links TRBV7-9 to TRBJ2-1; tentative D call: TRBD1 (6 bases). With 4 bases removed from V and 2 bases from J, the gap between germline ends came to 12 bases. From germline, CDR1 is SEHNR and CDR2 FQNEAQ (reference sequence). The CDR3 length is 15 residues. In DNA form, the CDR3 reads TGTGCCAGCAGCTCACCAGGGGACCCCTACAATGAGCAGTTCTTC. Translation: CASSSPGDPYNEQFF.

The genes are TRBV6-1 and TRBJ1-5, with D perhaps matching TRBD1 (6 bases). Germline CDR1 and CDR2: MNHNS and SASEGT. This CDR3 contains 18 residues. Trimming shortened V by 4 bases and J by 0 bases, and 19 bases separated the two germline ends. This CDR3 is CASSVDDRIVYSNQPQHF. The DNA for the CDR3 is TGTGCCAGCAGTGTGGATGACAGGATCGTATATAGCAATCAGCCCCAGCATTTT.

The rearrangement uses TRBV7-8 and TRBJ2-7; TRBD1 agrees at 8 bases. The CDR3 is made up of 14 amino acids. Trimming at V came to 5 bases and at J to 4 bases, leaving 7 bases not matched to a gene. Germline-derived CDR1 and CDR2 are SGHVS and FQNEAQ. The CDR3 sequence: CASSRQGLGYEQYF. The CDR3, as DNA: TGTGCCAGCAGCCGACAGGGGTTAGGGTACGAGCAGTACTTC.

The genes are TRBV6-5 and TRBJ1-4, with 10 bases identical to TRBD1. The V segment lost 6 bases and the J segment 6 bases; nucleotides outside the gene matches: 4. Germline V gene lookup returns CDR1 MNHEY and CDR2 SVGAGI. This CDR3 contains 14 residues. The CDR3 DNA reads TGTGCCAGCAGCCCCGGGACAGGGGATGAAAAACTGTTTTTT. This codes for CASSPGTGDEKLFF.

This chain uses TRBV5-1 with TRBJ2-3, with 8 bases aligning to TRBD2. From germline, CDR1 is SGHRS and CDR2 YFSETQ. V lost 2 bases and J lost 4; bases outside the gene matches: 3. The CDR3 has 14 amino acids. CDR3 DNA sequence: TGCGCCAGCAGCTTAAGCGGGGGAGCAGATACGCAGTATTTT. Translated: CASSLSGGADTQYF.

V and J are TRBV2 and TRBJ2-7, with 7 bases fitting TRBD1. The trim removed 6 bases at V and 2 bases at J, leaving 7 bases unmatched. This CDR3 is 14 amino acids long. Germline CDR1 reads SNHLY; CDR2 reads FYNNEI. The CDR3: CASSPRGNPYEQYF. The CDR3 DNA sequence: TGTGCCAGCAGCCCCAGGGGGAACCCCTACGAGCAGTACTTC.

The gene calls are TRBV7-2 and TRBJ2-7; 7 bases are a match to TRBD1. J was trimmed by 4 bases and V by 5 bases; bases with no gene match: 8. The CDR3 totals 14 residues. Looked up from germline, CDR1 is SGHTA and CDR2 is FQGNSA. CDR3 in amino acids: CASSDRDSDYEQYF. The CDR3, as DNA: TGTGCCAGCAGCGACCGGGACAGCGATTACGAGCAGTACTTC.

V is TRBV27 and J is TRBJ2-3; D possibly corresponds to TRBD2 (6 bases). Germline V gene lookup returns CDR1 MNHEY and CDR2 SMNVEV (reference sequence). Deletions cut 7 bases from V and 0 bases from J, with 14 bases between. This CDR3 has 15 amino acids. CDR3 sequence (DNA): TGTGCCAGCAACCCTGGACTAACTAGCACAGATACGCAGTATTTT. It translates to CASNPGLTSTDTQYF.

The J gene is TRBJ2-5, the V gene TRBV3-1 (or the pseudogene TRBV3-2), with TRBD2 matching over 8 bases. The trim removed 1 base at V and 3 bases at J, leaving 4 bases unmatched. The CDR3 totals 15 residues. Looked up from germline, CDR1 is LGHDT and CDR2 is YNNKEL (reference sequence). The CDR3 region has the DNA TGTGCCAGCAGCCAAGTTGGAGCGGGGGAAGAGACCCAGTACTTC. As protein: CASSQVGAGEETQYF.

This chain links TRBV3-1 (or the pseudogene TRBV3-2) with TRBJ2-2; 7 positions agree with TRBD2. Germline V CDR1 and CDR2: LGHDT, YNNKEL (reference sequence). This CDR3 is 16 amino acids long. After removal of 3 bases from V and 6 bases from J, the junction contained 10 bases not matched to a gene. The CDR3 DNA sequence: TGTGCCAGCAGCCATTCTCCCGGGACTAAAGCCGGGGAGCTGTTTTTT. Its protein is CASSHSPGTKAGELFF.

This clone is a singleton in its sample. The chain recombines TRBV4-2 with TRBJ2-1, with D maybe TRBD2 (6 bases). Germline V gives CDR1 LGHNA, CDR2 YNFKEQ. This CDR3 contains 17 residues. Trimming left V 1 base short and J 2 bases short, with 15 bases between. The DNA for the CDR3 is TGTGCCAGCAGCCAAGGATCATTGGCGGGGCCCTACAATGAGCAGTTCTTC. It codes for CASSQGSLAGPYNEQFF.

The V and J genes are TRBV30 and TRBJ1-6, with D hard to call. V was cut by 1 base and J by 12 bases, with 13 bases left in between. This CDR3 is built from 13 residues. CDR1 is GTSNPN, CDR2 SVGIG, per germline (reference sequence). The CDR3 reads CAWSGRILEPLHF. In DNA form, the CDR3 reads TGTGCCTGGAGTGGGAGGATCCTTGAACCCCTCCACTTT.

This clone came up once. The chain couples TRBV6-5 to TRBJ1-5; perhaps TRBD1 as D (6 bases). CDR1 and CDR2 from the germline V gene are MNHEY and SVGAGI. V was trimmed by 7 bases and J by 1 base, leaving 11 bases between them. This CDR3 has 14 amino acids. The CDR3 nucleotides read TGTGCCAGCACCCCGGACAGCAGCAATCAGCCCCAGCATTTT. Translation gives CASTPDSSNQPQHF.

This sequence joins TRBV6-4 and TRBJ1-4; D gene unclear. CDR3 length equals 13 residues. Looked up from germline, CDR1 is MRHNA and CDR2 is SNTAGT. Trimming shortened V by 10 bases and J by 3 bases, and 12 bases separated the two germline ends. DNA of the CDR3: TGTGCCAATCCGAGGGAGGCTAATGAAAAACTGTTTTTT. Translation gives CANPREANEKLFF.

V usage is TRBV6-2 or TRBV6-3 and J usage is TRBJ1-1, with D maybe TRBD1 (6 bases). This CDR3 has 15 residues. The V gene lost 0 bases and the J gene lost 4 bases, with 12 bases spanning the gap. The germline gives CDR1 MNHEY, CDR2 SVGEGT. CDR3 region: CASSYSAQGSTEAFF. CDR3 nucleotide sequence: TGTGCCAGCAGTTACTCGGCACAGGGAAGCACTGAAGCTTTCTTT.

This rearrangement joins TRBV9 to TRBJ1-3; D perhaps matches TRBD1 (5 bases). The CDR3 has 14 residues. V was cut by 4 bases and J by 0 bases, with 8 bases left in between. The germline V gene has CDR1 SGDLS and CDR2 YYNGEE. The CDR3 protein is CASSTGTSGNTIYF. The CDR3 nucleotides read TGTGCCAGCAGCACAGGCACCTCTGGAAACACCATATATTTT.

The V and J genes are TRBV11-3 and TRBJ1-4; maybe TRBD1 (6 bases). Germline loops: CDR1 SGHNT, CDR2 YENEEA. V was clipped by 5 bases and J by 7 bases, with 14 bases between them. This CDR3 is 14 amino acids long. CDR3 bases: TGTGCCAGCAGCCCACAGGGTGGGGGTGAAAAACTGTTTTTT. It codes for CASSPQGGGEKLFF.

This clone was recorded once. This chain links TRBV27 with TRBJ1-5; perhaps TRBD1 as D (5 bases). The V and J ends lost 3 bases and 6 bases respectively, with 9 bases between them. The length of the CDR3 is 13 residues. CDR1 is MNHEY and CDR2 is SMNVEV in the germline V gene (reference sequence). The chain's CDR3 is CASSFQGSQPQHF. The CDR3 nucleotides read TGTGCCAGCAGTTTTCAGGGCAGTCAGCCCCAGCATTTT.

The rearrangement links TRBV6-2 or TRBV6-3 to TRBJ1-5; 8 bases agree with TRBD1. V was clipped by 4 bases and J by 5 bases; unmatched bases: 7. Germline values: CDR1 MNHEY, CDR2 SVGEGT. The CDR3 contains 15 residues. The CDR3 coding sequence is TGTGCCAGCAGTTTCCGACAGGGGCGGGATCAGCCCCAGCATTTT. Protein product: CASSFRQGRDQPQHF.

The V gene is TRBV2, the J gene TRBJ1-2, with TRBD1 matching 9 bases. After removal of 5 bases from V and 8 bases from J, the junction contained 6 bases not matched to a gene. The CDR3 extends over 13 amino acids. Germline assignment: CDR1 SNHLY and CDR2 FYNNEI. The CDR3 sequence is CASSKQGAEGYTF. The CDR3, as DNA: TGTGCCAGCAGTAAACAGGGGGCAGAGGGCTACACCTTC.